This TCR beta chain comes out of a study of T cell responses to AZD1222 COVID-19 vaccine. Points from the study as a whole: Spike was spanned by vaccine-associated CD4 TCRs, with dominance at 160-218 and 743-854.

The table came from immunoSEQ multiplex PCR; TCRdb's copy has only in-frame clones and leaves some out. The sample has under 150,000 clones, about 90% seen once. Trimming took 4 bases from V and 6 from J; bases not matched to a gene: 18. This CDR3 is 19 amino acids long. The germline gives CDR1 LGHNA, CDR2 YNFKEQ. This clone was recorded only once. Its specificity is unknown. The chain employs TRBV4-2 and TRBJ2-1; 10 bases fit TRBD2. The clonotype originates from an adult who received the AZD1222 COVID-19 vaccine. This specimen consisted of peripheral blood, obtained 28 days after the second AZD1222 dose. The CDR3 is CASSRGTGGAGGPGNEQFF. In DNA, the CDR3 is TGTGCCAGCAGCCGCGGCACAGGGGGAGCGGGAGGGCCGGGCAATGAGCAGTTCTTC.